The clone carrying this T cell receptor beta chain was counted many times. Its antigen remains unidentified. One entry per CDR3 protein results from TCRdb running MiXCR on the reads. The profile shows over 100,000 distinct CDR3 sequences, about 9.4% of them singletons. The V end lost 5 bases, the J end lost 4 bases, and 12 bases lay between the germline ends. The CDR3 is 14 residues long. Germline V gives CDR1 SEHNR, CDR2 FQNEAQ (reference sequence). These data originate in a study of T cell repertoires in cytomegalovirus infection. The chain uses TRBV7-9 and TRBJ2-1; no reliable D call. Material for sequencing was PBMCs, sequenced either directly or after in vitro stimulation (not recorded which). The TCR sequence derives from a human donor in good health (CMV status not recorded). Some clones in this sample may be carry-over from other donors' samples. The CDR3 DNA reads as TGTGCCAGCAGCGCACACGACACGTACAATGAGCAGTTCTTC. It specifies CASSAHDTYNEQFF.